Sequencing of this TCR beta chain was carried out in a study of blood T cell repertoires in COVID-19. J lost 5 bases, V lost 5 bases, and 7 bases had no gene match. This CDR3 contains 15 residues. Germline V CDR1 and CDR2: SEHNR, FQNEAQ (reference sequence). Assay: immunoSEQ multiplex PCR; the TCRdb copy retains only in-frame clones and omits some. The repertoire includes about 140,000 clones, over 65% of them detected once, and roughly 4.7% sits in the top ten. The receptor's source is a woman of 80 years or more with active or convalescent COVID-19. The sequenced material came from peripheral blood. The J gene is TRBJ1-2, the V gene TRBV7-9, with TRBD1 matching 11 bases. The CDR3 coding sequence is TGTGCCAGCAGCCACGGACAGGGGGCCGGATATGGCTACACCTTC. Translating gives CASSHGQGAGYGYTF.